This TCR beta chain was obtained from a study of blood T cell repertoires in COVID-19 (TCRdb year 2020). In terms of the full investigation: The collaborator samples originated in the United States, Italy and Spain and spanned the acute and convalescent phases of COVID-19. The prospective study material was composed of cDNA or gDNA derived from T cells, B-cell-depleted T cells, or PBMCs. The dataset comprised deeply sampled blood TCRbeta repertoires from subjects exposed to, actively infected with, or recovered from COVID-19. The repertoires were released in a freely available public database meant as a resource for research on the immune response to SARS-CoV-2. The samples were drawn from two sources: the first 160 participants of the ongoing ImmuneRACE study, and 1,254 subjects contributed by 6 global collaborators. Sample metadata almost always included a de-identified subject ID, COVID-19 status, age in years and sex. Where available, HLA class I and class II types were obtained from metadata supplied by the sample provider rather than from assay-based typing.

The CDR3 measures 13 amino acids from cysteine to phenylalanine. Left in the record is the CDR3 DNA by itself, 39 bases read in frame from the first base. Trimming costs V 5 bases and J 9 bases, and their ends lie 14 bases apart. From a lookup of the germline V gene, CDR1 and CDR2 are SGHTA and FQGTGA. The full study reports these points: The amount of clinical and demographic metadata varied by source and participant and was provided uncurated.

On this clone itself: There is no known antigen for this receptor. Base qualities are not recorded, but no much larger clone differs from it by a single base.

TCRbeta CDR3 regions were amplified from genomic DNA using the immunoSEQ Assay, a bias-controlled multiplex PCR. The authors' pipeline ran thus. Nucleated cell counts per sample were estimated from amplification of reference gene primers within the assay. Sequence reads were collapsed and filtered to measure the absolute abundance of every unique TCRbeta CDR3 rearrangement. For each sample, productive Simpson clonality was calculated as the square root of Simpson's diversity index across productive rearrangements. TCRdb stores this immuneACCESS table with in-frame sequences only. Part of the clones is absent; in the studies checked, under half of the shortfall reflects unresolved V genes, and no reason is known for the rest. Clonal size and the V and J genes are those of that table, whereas D and trimming came from the DNA. For this sample there are about 120,000 clones; 78% appear just once. 2% to 2.5% of the sample goes to the ten largest clones.

Whole blood was collected in K2EDTA tubes by collaborating institutions according to the institutions' own protocols. For TCRbeta analysis, collaborators shipped samples in one of three forms: frozen whole blood, isolated PBMCs, or DNA extracted from either of those sample types. This TCR was recovered from a man aged 65-85 years with acute or convalescent COVID-19. Recombination joined TRBV7-3 with TRBJ2-1; the D gene is perhaps TRBD2, from 6 matching bases. Sequenced: peripheral blood. CDR3 loop: CASSTSGRFEQFF. The nucleotides are TGTGCCAGCAGCACTTCCGGGAGATTTGAGCAGTTCTTC.